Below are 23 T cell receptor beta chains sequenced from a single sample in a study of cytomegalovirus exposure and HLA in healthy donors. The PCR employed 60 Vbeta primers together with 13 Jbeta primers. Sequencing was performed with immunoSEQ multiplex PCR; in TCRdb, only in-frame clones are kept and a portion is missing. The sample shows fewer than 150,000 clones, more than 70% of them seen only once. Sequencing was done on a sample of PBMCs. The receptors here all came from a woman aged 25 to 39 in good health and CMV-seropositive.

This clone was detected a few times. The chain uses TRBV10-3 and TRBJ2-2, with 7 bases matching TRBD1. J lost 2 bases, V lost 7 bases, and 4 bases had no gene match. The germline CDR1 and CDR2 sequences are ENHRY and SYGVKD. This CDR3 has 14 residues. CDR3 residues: CAIKDRVNTGELFF. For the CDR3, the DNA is TGTGCCATCAAAGACAGGGTAAACACCGGGGAGCTGTTTTTT.

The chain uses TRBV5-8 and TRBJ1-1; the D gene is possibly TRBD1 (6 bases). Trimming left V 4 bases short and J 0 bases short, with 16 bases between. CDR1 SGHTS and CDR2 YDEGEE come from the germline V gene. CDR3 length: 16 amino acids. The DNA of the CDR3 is TGTGCCAGCAGCCTTTTCACCGGGACACTGAACACTGAAGCTTTCTTT. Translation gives CASSLFTGTLNTEAFF.

The CDR3 nucleotides read TGTGCCAGCAGCCTACGATGGGACAGGGAAATCGGCTACACCTTC. This encodes CASSLRWDREIGYTF. This sequence joins TRBV6-1 and TRBJ1-2; 9 positions agree with TRBD1. V lost 6 bases and J lost 8; bases outside the gene matches: 13. The CDR3 has 15 amino acids. The germline V gene encodes CDR1 MNHNS and CDR2 SASEGT.

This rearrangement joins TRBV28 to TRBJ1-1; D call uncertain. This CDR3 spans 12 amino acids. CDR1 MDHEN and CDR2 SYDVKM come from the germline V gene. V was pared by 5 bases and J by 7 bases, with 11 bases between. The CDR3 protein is CASSPDRDEAFF. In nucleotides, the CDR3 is TGTGCCAGCAGTCCCGATCGGGATGAAGCTTTCTTT.

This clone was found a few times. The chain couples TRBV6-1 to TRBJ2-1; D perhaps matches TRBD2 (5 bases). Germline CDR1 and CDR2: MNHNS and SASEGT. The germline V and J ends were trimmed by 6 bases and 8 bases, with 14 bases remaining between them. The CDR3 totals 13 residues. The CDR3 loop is CASRTTRADEQFF. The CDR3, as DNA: TGTGCCAGCAGAACCACTAGGGCGGATGAGCAGTTCTTC.

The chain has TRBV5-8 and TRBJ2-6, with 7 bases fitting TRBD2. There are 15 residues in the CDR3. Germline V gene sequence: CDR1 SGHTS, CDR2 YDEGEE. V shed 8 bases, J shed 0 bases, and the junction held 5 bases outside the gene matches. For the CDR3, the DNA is TGTGCCAGTGGGAGGGACTTCTCTGGGGCCAACGTCCTGACTTTC. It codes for CASGRDFSGANVLTF.

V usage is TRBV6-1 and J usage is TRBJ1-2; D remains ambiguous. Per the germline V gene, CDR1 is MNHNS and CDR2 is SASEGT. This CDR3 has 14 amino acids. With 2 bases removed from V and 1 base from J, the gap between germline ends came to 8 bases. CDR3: CASSERRGNYGYTF. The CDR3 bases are TGTGCCAGCAGTGAAAGGCGGGGTAACTATGGCTACACCTTC.

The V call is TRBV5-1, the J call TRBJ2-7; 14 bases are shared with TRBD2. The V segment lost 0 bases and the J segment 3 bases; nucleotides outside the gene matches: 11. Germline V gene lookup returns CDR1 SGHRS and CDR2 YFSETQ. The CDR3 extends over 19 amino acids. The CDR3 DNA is TGCGCCAGCAGCTTGGGACTAGCGGGAGGGCCCTGGGGCCTCTACGAGCAGTACTTC. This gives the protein CASSLGLAGGPWGLYEQYF. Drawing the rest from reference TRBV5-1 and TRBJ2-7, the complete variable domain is KAGVTQTPRYLIKTRGQQVTLSCSPISGHRSVSWYQQTPGQGLQFLFEYFSETQRNKGNFPGRFSGRQFSNSRSEMNVSTLELGDSALYLCASSLGLAGGPWGLYEQYFGPGTRLTVT.

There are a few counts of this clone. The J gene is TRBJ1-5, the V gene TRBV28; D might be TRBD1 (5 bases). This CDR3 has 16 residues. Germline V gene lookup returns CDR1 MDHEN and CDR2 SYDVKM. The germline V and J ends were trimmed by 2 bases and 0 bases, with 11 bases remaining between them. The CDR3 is CASSLHDRYSNQPQHF. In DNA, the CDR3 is TGTGCCAGCAGTTTACACGACAGATATAGCAATCAGCCCCAGCATTTT.

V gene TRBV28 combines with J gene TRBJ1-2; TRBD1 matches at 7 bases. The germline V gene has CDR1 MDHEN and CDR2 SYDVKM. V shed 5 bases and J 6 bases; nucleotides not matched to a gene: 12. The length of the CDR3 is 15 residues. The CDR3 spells CASSQTGRGTHGYTF. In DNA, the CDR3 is TGTGCCAGCAGTCAGACAGGGCGAGGGACCCATGGCTACACCTTC.

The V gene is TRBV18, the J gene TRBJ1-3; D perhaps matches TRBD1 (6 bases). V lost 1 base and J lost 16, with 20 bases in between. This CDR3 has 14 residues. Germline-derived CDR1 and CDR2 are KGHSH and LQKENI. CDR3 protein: CASSPQTGQPSGYF. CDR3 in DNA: TGTGCCAGCTCACCACAAACTGGACAGCCCTCAGGCTATTTT.

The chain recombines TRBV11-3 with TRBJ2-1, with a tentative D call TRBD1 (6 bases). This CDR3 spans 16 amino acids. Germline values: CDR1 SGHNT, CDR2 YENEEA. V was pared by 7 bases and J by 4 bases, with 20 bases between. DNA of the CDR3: TGTGCCAGCACCTCTACCGCCGGGACATCATACAATGAGCAGTTCTTC. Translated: CASTSTAGTSYNEQFF.

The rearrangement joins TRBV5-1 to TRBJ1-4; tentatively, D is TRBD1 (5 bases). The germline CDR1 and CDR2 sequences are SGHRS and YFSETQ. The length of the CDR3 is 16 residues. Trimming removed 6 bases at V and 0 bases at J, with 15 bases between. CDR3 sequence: CASNLGGTATNEKLFF. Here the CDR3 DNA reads TGCGCCAGCAACCTGGGGGGAACTGCAACTAATGAAAAACTGTTTTTT.

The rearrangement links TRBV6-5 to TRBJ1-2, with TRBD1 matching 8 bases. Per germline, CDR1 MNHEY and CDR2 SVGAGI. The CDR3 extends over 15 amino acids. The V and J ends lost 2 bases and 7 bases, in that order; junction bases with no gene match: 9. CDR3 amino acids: CASSYQPNQGAGYTF. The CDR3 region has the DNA TGTGCCAGCAGTTACCAACCTAACCAGGGGGCTGGCTACACCTTC.

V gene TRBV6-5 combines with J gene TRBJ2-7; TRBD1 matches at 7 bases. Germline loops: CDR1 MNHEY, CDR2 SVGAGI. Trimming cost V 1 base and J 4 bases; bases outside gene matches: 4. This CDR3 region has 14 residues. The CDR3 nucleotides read TGTGCCAGCAGTTACTGGGACAGTCCGTACGAGCAGTACTTC. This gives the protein CASSYWDSPYEQYF.

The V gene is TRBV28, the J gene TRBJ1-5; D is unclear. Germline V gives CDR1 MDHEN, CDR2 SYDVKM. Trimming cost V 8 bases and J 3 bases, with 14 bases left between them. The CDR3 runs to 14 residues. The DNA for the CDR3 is TGTGCCAGCGGCCCCACAGTGTTCAATCAGCCCCAGCATTTT. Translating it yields CASGPTVFNQPQHF.

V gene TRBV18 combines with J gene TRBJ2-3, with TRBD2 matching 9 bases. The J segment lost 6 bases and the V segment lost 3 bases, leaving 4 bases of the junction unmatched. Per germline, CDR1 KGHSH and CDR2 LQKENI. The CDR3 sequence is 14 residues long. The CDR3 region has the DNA TGTGCCAGCTCACCGGGACTAGCCCCGGATACGCAGTATTTT. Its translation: CASSPGLAPDTQYF. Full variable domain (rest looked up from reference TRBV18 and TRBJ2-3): NAGVMQNPRHLVRRRGQEARLRCSPMKGHSHVYWYRQLPEEGLKFMVYLQKENIIDESGMPKERFSAEFPKEGPSILRIQQVVRGDSAAYFCASSPGLAPDTQYFGPGTRLTVL.

The CDR3 here is CAWSSGSSNQPQHF. In nucleotides, the CDR3 is TGTGCCTGGAGTTCCGGTTCCAGCAATCAGCCCCAGCATTTT. J is TRBJ1-5 and V is TRBV30, with D uncertain. Trimming removed 2 bases at V and 1 base at J, with 9 bases between. The V gene's germline CDR1 is GTSNPN and CDR2 SVGIG (reference sequence). The CDR3 sequence is 14 residues long.

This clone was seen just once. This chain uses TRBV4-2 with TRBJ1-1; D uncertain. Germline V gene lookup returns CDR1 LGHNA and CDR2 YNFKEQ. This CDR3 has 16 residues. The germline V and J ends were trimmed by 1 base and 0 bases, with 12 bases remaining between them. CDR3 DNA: TGTGCCAGCAGCCAAGCTCCACAGTATATGAACACTGAAGCTTTCTTT. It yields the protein CASSQAPQYMNTEAFF.

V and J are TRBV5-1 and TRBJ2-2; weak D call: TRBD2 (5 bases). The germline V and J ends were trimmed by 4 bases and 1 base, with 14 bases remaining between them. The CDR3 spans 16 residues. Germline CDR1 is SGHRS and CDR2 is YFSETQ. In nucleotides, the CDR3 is TGCGCCAGCAGCCCAACAGAGAGGGTGAACACCGGGGAGCTGTTTTTT. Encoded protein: CASSPTERVNTGELFF.

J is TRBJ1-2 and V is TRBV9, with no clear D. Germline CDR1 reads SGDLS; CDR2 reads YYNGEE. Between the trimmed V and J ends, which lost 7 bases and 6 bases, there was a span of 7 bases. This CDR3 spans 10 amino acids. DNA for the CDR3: TGTGCCAGCTGGAGGGATGGCTACACCTTC. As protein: CASWRDGYTF.

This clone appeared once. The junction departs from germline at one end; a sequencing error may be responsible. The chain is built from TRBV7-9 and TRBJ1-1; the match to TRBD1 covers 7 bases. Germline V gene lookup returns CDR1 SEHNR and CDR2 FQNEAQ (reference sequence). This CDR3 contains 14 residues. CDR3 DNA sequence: TGTTCCAGCAGCCCTTATACAGGGGTCACTGAAGCTTTCTTT. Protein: CSSSPYTGVTEAFF.

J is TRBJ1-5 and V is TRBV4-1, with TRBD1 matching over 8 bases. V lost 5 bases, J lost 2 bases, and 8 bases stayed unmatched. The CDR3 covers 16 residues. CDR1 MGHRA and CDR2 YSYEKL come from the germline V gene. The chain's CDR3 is CASSEGGQVGNQPQHF. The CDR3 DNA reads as TGCGCCAGCAGCGAAGGGGGACAGGTAGGCAATCAGCCCCAGCATTTT.